These T cell receptor beta chains were read from a single sample in a study of blood T cell repertoires in COVID-19. Profiled with immunoSEQ multiplex PCR; TCRdb holds only in-frame clones, not every one. The sample holds around 250,000 clones, approximately 89% seen once. The sequenced sample was peripheral blood. The receptors were gathered from a woman between 65 and 79 years old with COVID-19, enrolled during active disease. Each CDR3 is given with its conserved first and last residue. D genes are given only for firm matches. Some rows mark clone size as missing; the rest say once, few, many or name a class of expanded clone.

TRBJ2-1 TRBD1 TRBV27 once CASSHRGTGSYNEQFF TGTGCCAGCAGTCACCGTGGGACAGGTTCCTACAATGAGCAGTTCTTC
TRBJ2-3 TRBD2 TRBV7-2 NA CASSLDSGSGDTQYF TGTGCCAGCAGCTTAGATAGCGGGAGTGGAGATACGCAGTATTTT
TRBJ1-3 NA TRBV7-3 NA CASSLEGSGNTIYF TGTGCCAGCAGCTTAGAGGGTTCTGGAAACACCATATATTTT
TRBJ2-7 TRBD2 TRBV7-2 NA CASSSRTSGGPLSYEQYF TGTGCCAGCAGCTCACGGACTAGCGGAGGGCCCCTCTCCTACGAGCAGTACTTC
TRBJ2-7 NA TRBV6-2/TRBV6-3 NA CASSYSRIGSSYEQYF TGTGCCAGCAGTTACTCGAGAATAGGGAGCTCCTACGAGCAGTACTTC
TRBJ1-1 NA TRBV10-3 NA CAISESNPMGGAFF TGTGCCATCAGTGAGTCCAATCCGATGGGGGGAGCTTTCTTT
TRBJ2-1 NA TRBV29-1 NA CSVRVNQGLAYNEQFF TGCAGCGTCCGGGTTAATCAGGGATTGGCATACAATGAGCAGTTCTTC
TRBJ2-5 TRBD2 TRBV19 NA CASSIGLAGGGETQYF TGTGCCAGTAGTATAGGCCTAGCGGGAGGTGGTGAGACCCAGTACTTC
TRBJ1-6 TRBD1 TRBV27 NA CASSSPDRGPGNSPLHF TGTGCCAGCAGTTCCCCCGACAGGGGGCCTGGGAATTCACCCCTCCACTTT
TRBJ1-1 TRBD1 TRBV3-1/TRBV3-2 NA CASSRQGPAFF TGTGCCAGCAGCCGACAGGGCCCAGCTTTCTTT
TRBJ1-1 TRBD1 TRBV27 NA CASNLTTGVPNTEAFF TGTGCCAGCAACCTGACTACAGGGGTCCCGAACACTGAAGCTTTCTTT
TRBJ1-2 TRBD1 TRBV30 NA CAWRGQRTGYGYTF TGTGCCTGGAGGGGACAAAGGACAGGCTATGGCTACACCTTC
TRBJ1-1 NA TRBV14 NA CASSQDPGNTEAFF TGTGCCAGCAGCCAAGATCCAGGGAACACTGAAGCTTTCTTT
TRBJ2-7 NA TRBV7-6 NA CASSLSQNSYEQYF TGTGCCAGCAGCTTATCACAGAACTCCTACGAGCAGTACTTC
TRBJ1-6 TRBD1 TRBV19 NA CASSITQGAGNSPLHF TGTGCCAGTAGTATCACCCAGGGGGCTGGAAATTCACCCCTCCACTTT
TRBJ2-3 TRBD2 TRBV5-4 NA CASSVHTSGPDTQYF TGTGCCAGCAGCGTCCACACTAGCGGGCCGGATACGCAGTATTTT
TRBJ1-4 NA TRBV30 NA CAWSGQLNEKLFF TGTGCCTGGAGCGGACAGCTTAATGAAAAACTGTTTTTT
TRBJ2-1 NA TRBV9 once CASSVGSSGHNEQFF TGTGCCAGCAGCGTAGGGTCGAGCGGACACAATGAGCAGTTCTTC
TRBJ2-1 TRBD1 TRBV5-4 NA CASSLLRDREFF TGTGCCAGCAGCTTGCTTCGGGACAGGGAGTTCTTC
TRBJ1-2 NA TRBV28 NA CASSPITGGNYGYTF TGTGCCAGCAGCCCCATTACGGGGGGTAACTATGGCTACACCTTC
TRBJ1-1 NA TRBV19 NA CASSRSREMNTEAFF TGTGCCAGCTCCAGGTCGAGGGAAATGAACACTGAAGCTTTCTTT
TRBJ1-1 NA TRBV9 NA CASSVVVAFF TGTGCCAGCAGCGTAGTAGTAGCTTTCTTT
TRBJ2-5 NA TRBV6-1 NA CASSEGIHMKTQYF TGTGCCAGCAGTGAAGGAATACATATGAAGACCCAGTACTTC
TRBJ2-3 NA TRBV11-3 NA CASSPGPITDTQYF TGTGCCAGCAGTCCGGGTCCCATAACAGATACGCAGTATTTT
TRBJ2-7 TRBD1 TRBV14 NA CASSQGQGAGEQYF TGTGCCAGCAGCCAGGGACAGGGGGCGGGCGAGCAGTACTTC
TRBJ2-7 TRBD2 TRBV11-3 NA CASSLRLAESSYEQYF TGTGCCAGCAGCCTCCGACTAGCGGAAAGCTCCTACGAGCAGTACTTC
TRBJ2-1 TRBD2 TRBV27 NA CASSLSGTSGRGYLWNEQFF TGTGCCAGCAGTTTATCCGGGACTAGCGGGAGAGGGTATCTTTGGAATGAGCAGTTCTTC
TRBJ2-1 TRBD2 TRBV5-6 NA CASSLEKVLAGREQFF TGTGCCAGCAGCTTGGAAAAGGTTCTAGCGGGACGGGAGCAGTTCTTC
TRBJ1-2 TRBD1 TRBV7-3 NA CASSLRNRGGGYTF TGTGCCAGCAGCTTACGGAACAGGGGTGGAGGCTACACCTTC
TRBJ2-1 NA TRBV23-1 NA CASSQSSRAGPSSYNEQFF TGCGCCAGCAGTCAATCGAGTCGCGCGGGCCCGAGCTCCTACAATGAGCAGTTCTTC
TRBJ1-2 NA TRBV25-1 few CASTAFGVGGRNGYTF TGTGCCAGCACCGCGTTCGGGGTAGGGGGTAGGAATGGCTACACCTTC
TRBJ1-2 NA TRBV3-1/TRBV3-2 NA CASSQGGTGYTF TGTGCCAGCAGCCAAGGCGGTACGGGCTACACCTTC
TRBJ2-3 NA TRBV6-2/TRBV6-3 NA CASSFGYEAGATDTQYF TGTGCCAGCAGTTTCGGATATGAGGCAGGGGCGACAGATACGCAGTATTTT
TRBJ2-5 TRBD2 TRBV5-5 NA CASSPPGLAKETQYF TGTGCCAGCAGCCCCCCGGGACTAGCGAAAGAGACCCAGTACTTC
TRBJ1-1 NA TRBV5-4 NA CASSTRQALNTEAFF TGTGCCAGCAGCACTAGACAGGCCTTGAACACTGAAGCTTTCTTT
TRBJ1-4 NA TRBV30 NA CAWDGGGGATNEKLFF TGTGCCTGGGACGGAGGCGGCGGGGCAACTAATGAAAAACTGTTTTTT
TRBJ2-5 TRBD2 TRBV20-1 NA CSASRGLAGEETQYF TGCAGTGCTAGTAGGGGACTAGCGGGCGAAGAGACCCAGTACTTC
TRBJ2-7 NA TRBV15 NA CATSRDESSYEQYF TGTGCCACCAGCAGAGATGAGAGCTCCTACGAGCAGTACTTC
TRBJ2-5 TRBD1 TRBV6-2/TRBV6-3 once CASSNPTGLAETQYF TGTGCCAGCAGTAACCCGACAGGGTTGGCAGAGACCCAGTACTTC
TRBJ2-7 TRBD2 TRBV10-3 NA CAISETSGIDEQYF TGTGCCATCAGTGAAACTAGCGGGATTGACGAGCAGTACTTC
TRBJ1-5 TRBD1 TRBV2 NA CASSFDRVQPQHF TGTGCCAGCAGTTTCGACAGGGTTCAGCCCCAGCATTTT
TRBJ2-1 TRBD2 TRBV5-1 NA CASSPHPREGSSYNEQFF TGCGCCAGCAGCCCTCATCCGCGGGAGGGGAGCTCCTACAATGAGCAGTTCTTC
TRBJ1-4 TRBD1 TRBV7-2 NA CASSPSRDRAKLFF TGTGCCAGCAGCCCGTCCCGGGACAGGGCAAAACTGTTTTTT
TRBJ2-2 NA TRBV6-4 NA CASSRSLLGTNTGELFF TGTGCCAGCAGCCGTTCATTACTAGGGACGAACACCGGGGAGCTGTTTTTT
TRBJ1-1 NA TRBV12-5 NA CASGFGRENTEAFF TGTGCTAGTGGTTTTGGGCGGGAGAACACTGAAGCTTTCTTT
TRBJ2-7 TRBD2 TRBV23-1 NA CASSQSGLAGRDEQYF TGCGCCAGCAGTCAATCGGGGCTAGCGGGAAGGGACGAGCAGTACTTC
TRBJ2-1 NA TRBV4-1 NA CASSQQQGGPYNEQFF TGCGCCAGCAGCCAGCAACAGGGGGGGCCCTACAATGAGCAGTTCTTC
TRBJ2-7 TRBD2 TRBV11-3 NA CASSLPAGDSYEQYF TGTGCCAGCAGCTTACCTGCGGGAGACTCCTACGAGCAGTACTTC
TRBJ1-2 NA TRBV10-3 many CAISDFKWLGYTF TGTGCCATCAGTGATTTTAAGTGGCTTGGCTACACCTTC
TRBJ2-7 NA TRBV30 NA CAFSGSIEQYF TGTGCCTTCTCGGGGAGTATCGAGCAGTACTTC
TRBJ2-7 TRBD2 TRBV4-3 NA CASSQEASGSWYEQYF TGCGCCAGCAGCCAAGAAGCTAGCGGGAGTTGGTACGAGCAGTACTTC
TRBJ2-7 NA TRBV5-5 NA CASSDQGPSFSEQYF TGTGCCAGCAGCGATCAGGGCCCTTCCTTCTCCGAGCAGTACTTC
TRBJ2-5 NA TRBV5-4 NA CASSLYVGETAETQYF TGTGCCAGCAGCTTGTATGTTGGAGAGACGGCAGAGACCCAGTACTTC
TRBJ2-1 TRBD2 TRBV2 NA CASRPQNSGRSDEQFF TGTGCCAGCAGACCCCAAAACAGCGGGAGGAGCGATGAGCAGTTCTTC
TRBJ1-1 NA TRBV5-1 NA CASSLAVDTEAFF TGCGCCAGCAGCTTGGCCGTAGACACTGAAGCTTTCTTT
TRBJ2-5 NA TRBV2 NA CASSRTRETQYF TGTGCCAGCAGCCGGACAAGAGAGACCCAGTACTTC
TRBJ1-3 NA TRBV27 NA CASSLTSSGNTIYF TGTGCCAGCAGTTTAACAAGCTCTGGAAACACCATATATTTT